Listed here are 4 T cell receptor beta chains from one sample, sequenced in a study of breast tumors, draining lymph nodes, adjacent tissues. TCRdb ran MiXCR on the multiplex PCR reads and lists one entry per CDR3 protein. The sample has some 49,000 distinct CDR3 sequences, around 23% seen once. Material for sequencing was breast tumor tissue. All receptors derive from a female donor with breast cancer. Some clones in this sample may be carry-over from other donors' samples.

A word on this clonotype: A much larger clone differs from this one at a single base, so this may be a read error. This rearrangement joins TRBV20-1 to TRBJ2-5; D unresolved. The CDR3 extends over 13 amino acids. The germline V gene has CDR1 DFQATT and CDR2 SNEGSKA (reference sequence). In DNA form, the CDR3 reads TGCGGTGCCAGCCGGGCGGACCAAGAGACCCAGTACTTC. It codes for CGASRADQETQYF.

The genes are TRBV2 and TRBJ1-1, with a tentative D call TRBD1 (6 bases). V was shortened by 7 bases and J by 1 base, with 13 bases between the two germline ends. The CDR3 has 14 amino acids. The germline CDR1 and CDR2 sequences are SNHLY and FYNNEI. CDR3 sequence (DNA): TGTGCCAGCATCACAGGGACGGGGAACACTGAAGCTTTCTTT. This encodes CASITGTGNTEAFF.

This clonotype occurred once. The chain is built from TRBV3-1 and TRBJ1-6; D not certain. Germline V CDR1 and CDR2: LGHDT, YNNKEL (reference sequence). V lost 4 bases, J lost 11 bases, and 15 bases lay in between. This CDR3 region has 14 residues. CDR3 coding DNA: TGTGCCAGCAGCCCAGGAGGTTTCTTCCCACCCCTCCACTTT. It translates to CASSPGGFFPPLHF.

The sample holds many counts of this clonotype. The chain employs TRBV6-4 and TRBJ2-7; D unclear. Germline loops: CDR1 MRHNA, CDR2 SNTAGT. The CDR3 has 8 amino acids. V was clipped by 6 bases and J by 6 bases, with 0 bases between them. The CDR3 nucleotides read TGTGCCAGCAGCGAGCAGTACTTC. Translating it yields CASSEQYF.